A single sample gave rise to the 22 T cell receptor beta chains below, sequenced in a study of T cells after yellow fever vaccination. MiXCR, run by TCRdb on the 5' RACE reads, gives a single entry per CDR3 protein. The sample shows fewer than 450,000 distinct CDR3 sequences, approximately 3.9% of them seen only once. The sample consisted of PBMCs, taken 5 days after the yellow fever booster vaccination. The source is a man aged 18 to 35 who received the YFV17D yellow fever vaccine.

This chain connects TRBV7-6 to TRBJ1-2, with a possible D match to TRBD1 (5 bases). Trimming left V 1 base short and J 4 bases short, with 10 bases between. The germline V gene encodes CDR1 SGHVS and CDR2 FNYEAQ. The CDR3 contains 14 residues. The CDR3 sequence: CASSLGGGVYGYTF. Written as DNA, the CDR3 is TGTGCCAGCAGCTTAGGGGGGGGTGTCTATGGCTACACCTTC.

The J gene is TRBJ2-2, the V gene TRBV7-2; the D gene could be TRBD1 or TRBD2 (6 bases each). The germline V gene has CDR1 SGHTA and CDR2 FQGNSA. Trimming left V 7 bases short and J 3 bases short, with 18 bases between. The CDR3 spans 16 residues. The CDR3: CASTRVGGLYTGELFF. DNA for the CDR3: TGTGCCAGCACCCGGGTGGGGGGCCTCTACACCGGGGAGCTGTTTTTT.

This clonotype occurred a few times. The chain combines TRBV5-1 with TRBJ1-4; D ambiguous. Germline V gene sequence: CDR1 SGHRS, CDR2 YFSETQ. This CDR3 has 15 amino acids. V shed 4 bases and J shed 0 bases, with 10 bases lying between them. The CDR3 region is CASSRYRATNEKLFF. Here the CDR3 DNA reads TGCGCCAGCAGCCGATACAGAGCAACTAATGAAAAACTGTTTTTT.

This clonotype was observed at least ten times. The rearrangement links TRBV5-1 to TRBJ1-1, with D uncertain. Germline CDR1 and CDR2: SGHRS and YFSETQ. The V and J ends lost 1 base and 0 bases respectively, with 7 bases between them. The CDR3 runs to 14 residues. This CDR3 is CASSLRTMNTEAFF. The CDR3 nucleotides are TGCGCCAGCAGCTTGAGGACTATGAACACTGAAGCTTTCTTT. Using reference TRBV5-1 and TRBJ1-1 for the parts outside the CDR3, the full variable domain is KAGVTQTPRYLIKTRGQQVTLSCSPISGHRSVSWYQQTPGQGLQFLFEYFSETQRNKGNFPGRFSGRQFSNSRSEMNVSTLELGDSALYLCASSLRTMNTEAFFGQGTRLTVV.

This clonotype appeared a few times. The J gene is TRBJ2-2, the V gene TRBV6-5; 7 bases are a match to TRBD2. V was clipped by 3 bases and J by 6 bases; unmatched bases: 10. The CDR3 spans 16 residues. Germline CDR1 is MNHEY and CDR2 is SVGAGI. CDR3 DNA sequence: TGTGCCAGCAGTTATCGCTGGGGGGGGTCCGCCGGGGAGCTGTTTTTT. It translates to CASSYRWGGSAGELFF.

The genes are TRBV9 and TRBJ2-1; TRBD2 matches at 14 bases. The CDR3 loop spans 23 amino acids. Germline V gene lookup returns CDR1 SGDLS and CDR2 YYNGEE. V shed 4 bases and J 2 bases; nucleotides not matched to a gene: 23. CDR3 protein: CASSTSTVGSGLAGGRAYNEQFF. CDR3 sequence (DNA): TGTGCCAGCAGCACATCCACGGTGGGGTCTGGACTAGCGGGGGGTCGGGCCTACAATGAGCAGTTCTTC.

This clonotype was detected only a few times. V is TRBV27 and J is TRBJ1-1, with a weak D call TRBD1 (5 bases). The CDR3 is made up of 18 amino acids. The V end was cut by 1 base, the J end by 3 bases, with 21 bases between. The V gene's germline CDR1 is MNHEY and CDR2 SMNVEV (reference sequence). DNA for the CDR3: TGTGCCAGCAGTTTATTTTCCGTTCCCGGTTCCAGGGACACTGAAGCTTTCTTT. Translated, it gives CASSLFSVPGSRDTEAFF.

In its sample, this clonotype was seen many times. The chain uses TRBV7-2 and TRBJ2-7; 7 nucleotides align to TRBD1. The CDR3 is 14 residues long. V lost 3 bases, J lost 2 bases, and 4 bases stayed unmatched. Germline V lookup: CDR1 SGHTA, CDR2 FQGNSA. The chain's CDR3 is CASSLWDSAYEQYF. In DNA form, the CDR3 reads TGTGCCAGCAGCTTGTGGGACAGCGCCTACGAGCAGTACTTC.

Here the CDR3 reads CASNRPLANSGANVLTF. The CDR3, as DNA: TGTGCCAGCAACAGACCTCTAGCGAACTCTGGGGCCAACGTCCTGACTTTC. The rearrangement links TRBV6-2 or TRBV6-3 to TRBJ2-6, with D possibly matching TRBD2 (6 bases). The CDR3 runs 17 residues. Germline-derived CDR1 and CDR2 are MNHEY and SVGEGT. V lost 7 bases, J lost 0 bases, and 16 bases lay in between.

This clonotype was counted only a few times. This chain connects TRBV19 to TRBJ2-7, with D uncertain. The germline V and J ends were trimmed by 6 bases and 5 bases, with 14 bases remaining between them. CDR3 length: 13 amino acids. In germline, CDR1 is LNHDA, CDR2 SQIVND (reference sequence). This CDR3 is CASRNELTHEQYF. The DNA for the CDR3 is TGTGCCAGTAGGAACGAACTTACGCACGAGCAGTACTTC.

The genes are TRBV29-1 and TRBJ2-7, with a tentative D call TRBD2 (6 bases). CDR3 length equals 14 residues. V lost 2 bases, J lost 7 bases, and 18 bases lay in between. CDR1 SQVTM and CDR2 ANQGSEA come from the germline V gene. CDR3 in DNA: TGCAGCGTTGAACCTAGGGGAGGAAGGTTGGAGCAGTACTTC. Translation: CSVEPRGGRLEQYF.

This clonotype was recorded a few times. The gene calls are TRBV19 and TRBJ1-1; D gene ambiguous. Germline V gives CDR1 LNHDA, CDR2 SQIVND (reference sequence). The CDR3 consists of 12 residues. Between the trimmed V and J ends, which lost 3 bases and 7 bases, there was a span of 9 bases. CDR3: CASSILGFEAFF. CDR3 nucleotide sequence: TGTGCCAGTAGTATCCTCGGGTTTGAAGCTTTCTTT. The entire variable domain, with the rest obtained from reference TRBV19 and TRBJ1-1, is as follows: DGGITQSPKYLFRKEGQNVTLSCEQNLNHDAMYWYRQDPGQGLRLIYYSQIVNDFQKGDIAEGYSVSREKKESFPLTVTSAQKNPTAFYLCASSILGFEAFFGQGTRLTVV.

This clonotype was seen at least ten times. The J gene is TRBJ1-3, the V gene TRBV5-1; maybe TRBD1 (6 bases). V was cut by 3 bases and J by 4 bases, with 14 bases left in between. Germline values: CDR1 SGHRS, CDR2 YFSETQ. The CDR3 runs 15 residues. The CDR3 DNA follows: TGCGCCAGCAGCTCGGTCGGGGGGCTCGGAAACACCATATATTTT. It yields the protein CASSSVGGLGNTIYF.

V usage is TRBV6-5 and J usage is TRBJ1-4; a weak D match, TRBD1 (6 bases). Germline lookup yields CDR1 MNHEY and CDR2 SVGAGI. This CDR3 has 16 residues. V was cut by 6 bases and J by 3 bases, with 17 bases left in between. The DNA for the CDR3 is TGTGCCAGCAGCAGGACAGCAGATACGGCTAATGAAAAACTGTTTTTT. It yields the protein CASSRTADTANEKLFF.

This sequence joins TRBV5-1 and TRBJ2-2; 7 bases map to TRBD1. Germline V gene lookup returns CDR1 SGHRS and CDR2 YFSETQ. CDR3 length: 16 amino acids. With V trimmed by 2 bases and J by 5 bases, 9 bases remained unmatched. The CDR3 nucleotides are TGCGCCAGCAGCTTTACAGGGGCCTCGAGGACCGGGGAGCTGTTTTTT. Amino acids: CASSFTGASRTGELFF.

This clonotype has just a few counts. This chain joins TRBV5-1 and TRBJ2-7; no clear D. This CDR3 has 13 amino acids. Per germline, CDR1 SGHRS and CDR2 YFSETQ. Trimming left V 4 bases short and J 7 bases short, with 15 bases between. Written as DNA, the CDR3 is TGCGCCAGCAGCCATGACCGTTTAGGGGAGCAGTACTTC. Translating gives CASSHDRLGEQYF. The full variable domain, in which reference TRBV5-1 and TRBJ2-7 provide the parts outside the CDR3, is KAGVTQTPRYLIKTRGQQVTLSCSPISGHRSVSWYQQTPGQGLQFLFEYFSETQRNKGNFPGRFSGRQFSNSRSEMNVSTLELGDSALYLCASSHDRLGEQYFGPGTRLTVT.

The sample holds a few counts of this clonotype. V usage is TRBV25-1 and J usage is TRBJ2-2; D remains ambiguous. Deletions cut 2 bases from V and 7 bases from J, with 5 bases between. The germline gives CDR1 MGHDK, CDR2 SYGVNS. The CDR3 is 12 amino acids. Here the CDR3 reads CASSEVDGELFF. The CDR3 region has the DNA TGTGCCAGCAGTGAAGTGGACGGGGAGCTGTTTTTT.

The chain carries TRBV20-1 and TRBJ1-6, with D unresolved. Looked up from germline, CDR1 is DFQATT and CDR2 is SNEGSKA (reference sequence). This CDR3 has 14 amino acids. The V gene lost 3 bases and the J gene lost 10 bases, with 16 bases spanning the gap. CDR3 region: CSASPTRVGSPLHF. Here the CDR3 DNA reads TGCAGTGCTAGCCCGACGAGGGTCGGGTCACCCCTCCACTTT.

This clonotype was counted ten times or more. The chain uses TRBV5-1 and TRBJ2-3, with TRBD1 matching over 7 bases. Germline CDR1 is SGHRS and CDR2 is YFSETQ. Germline trimming cut 0 bases from V and 0 bases from J; bases unmatched to any gene: 10. The CDR3 sequence is 18 residues long. The CDR3 loop reads CASSLAARGPRSTDTQYF. The CDR3, as DNA: TGCGCCAGCAGCTTGGCCGCTAGGGGGCCCAGGAGCACAGATACGCAGTATTTT.

This chain uses TRBV15 with TRBJ2-7, with D possibly being TRBD1 or TRBD2 (5 bases each). Looked up from germline, CDR1 is LNHNV and CDR2 is YYDKDF (reference sequence). Deletions cut 0 bases from V and 1 base from J, with 16 bases between. This CDR3 contains 17 residues. Here the CDR3 reads CATSRDREGIGSYEQYF. As DNA, the CDR3 is TGTGCCACCAGCAGAGATCGAGAGGGGATAGGGTCCTACGAGCAGTACTTC.

Only a few counts were recorded for this clonotype. V is TRBV5-1 and J is TRBJ2-5, with 7 bases fitting TRBD1. There are 13 residues in the CDR3. Germline loops: CDR1 SGHRS, CDR2 YFSETQ. The J segment lost 5 bases and the V segment lost 4 bases, leaving 5 bases of the junction unmatched. The CDR3 DNA sequence: TGCGCCAGCAGCCCGACAGGGTCCGAGACCCAGTACTTC. Residues: CASSPTGSETQYF.

V is TRBV12-3 or TRBV12-4 and J is TRBJ1-4; the D gene is possibly TRBD1 (6 bases). The CDR3 is 15 amino acids. Trimming stripped 6 bases from V and 7 bases from J, with 18 bases between. In DNA form, the CDR3 reads TGTGCCAGCAGATCACCCCGGGGGCACGGTGAAAAACTGTTTTTT. Translated, it gives CASRSPRGHGEKLFF.